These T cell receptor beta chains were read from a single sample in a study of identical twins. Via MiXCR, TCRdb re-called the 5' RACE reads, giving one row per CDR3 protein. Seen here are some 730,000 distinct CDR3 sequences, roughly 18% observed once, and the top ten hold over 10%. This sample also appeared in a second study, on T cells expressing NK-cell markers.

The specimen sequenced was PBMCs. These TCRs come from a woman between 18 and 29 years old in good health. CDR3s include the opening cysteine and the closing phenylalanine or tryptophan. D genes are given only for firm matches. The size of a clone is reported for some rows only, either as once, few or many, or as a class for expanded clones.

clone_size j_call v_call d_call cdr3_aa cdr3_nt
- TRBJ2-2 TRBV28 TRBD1 CASSLSGGYGELFF TGTGCCAGCAGTTTATCAGGGGGCTACGGGGAGCTGTTTTTT
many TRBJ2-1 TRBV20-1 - CSAPRRDLTYNEQFF TGCAGTGCACCCCGCCGGGACCTAACCTACAATGAGCAGTTCTTC
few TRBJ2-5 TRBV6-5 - CASSYSDAIGSETQYF TGTGCCAGCAGTTACTCGGATGCGATAGGGAGCGAGACCCAGTACTTC
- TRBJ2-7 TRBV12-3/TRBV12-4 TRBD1 CASRPGGAYYEQYF TGTGCCAGCAGGCCAGGGGGAGCCTACTACGAGCAGTACTTC
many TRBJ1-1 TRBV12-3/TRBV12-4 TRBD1 CASSSHRGLTEAFF TGTGCCAGCAGTTCCCACAGGGGATTGACTGAAGCTTTCTTT
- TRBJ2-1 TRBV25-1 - CASSGNGGTPLWEQFF TGTGCCAGCAGTGGAAATGGCGGGACTCCATTGTGGGAGCAGTTCTTC
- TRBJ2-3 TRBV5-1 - CASSTGLSTDTQYF TGCGCCAGCAGCACCGGACTAAGCACAGATACGCAGTATTTT
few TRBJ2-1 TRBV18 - CASALGGHYNEQFF TGTGCCAGCGCCCTCGGGGGGCACTACAATGAGCAGTTCTTC
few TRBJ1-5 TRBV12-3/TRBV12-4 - CASSLERHSNQPQHF TGTGCCAGCAGTTTAGAGAGACATAGCAATCAGCCCCAGCATTTT
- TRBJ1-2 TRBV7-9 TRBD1 CASSLTTGQLPYTF TGTGCCAGCAGCTTAACTACGGGACAGCTCCCCTACACCTTC
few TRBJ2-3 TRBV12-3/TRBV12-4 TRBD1 CASSLEGAEGDTQYF TGTGCCAGCAGTTTAGAGGGGGCAGAGGGAGATACGCAGTATTTT
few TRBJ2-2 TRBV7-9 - CASSAKVPNTGELFF TGTGCCAGCAGCGCCAAGGTCCCCAACACCGGGGAGCTGTTTTTT
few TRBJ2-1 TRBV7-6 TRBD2 CASSLVVAGRDNEQFF TGTGCCAGCAGCTTAGTAGTAGCGGGGAGGGACAATGAGCAGTTCTTC
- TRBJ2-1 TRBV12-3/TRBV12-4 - CASSPRGIQFF TGTGCCAGCAGCCCCCGGGGCATACAGTTCTTC
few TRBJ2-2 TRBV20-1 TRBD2 CSAKAGTRFSTGELFF TGCAGTGCTAAAGCCGGGACTAGGTTTAGCACCGGGGAGCTGTTTTTT
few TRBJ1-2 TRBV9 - CASSGTGFDSYTF TGTGCCAGCAGCGGTACAGGGTTCGATAGCTACACCTTC
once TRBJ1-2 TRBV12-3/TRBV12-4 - CASSSGHRAYTF TGTGCCAGCAGTTCGGGACACAGGGCCTACACCTTC
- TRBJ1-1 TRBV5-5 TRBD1 CASSSTGIEAFF TGTGCCAGCAGTTCGACAGGGATTGAAGCTTTCTTT
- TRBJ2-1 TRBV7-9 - CASSHMNEQFF TGTGCCAGCAGCCACATGAATGAGCAGTTCTTC
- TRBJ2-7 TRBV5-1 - CASSRMPRGRPHEQYF TGCGCCAGCAGCCGTATGCCAAGAGGTAGACCCCACGAGCAGTACTTC
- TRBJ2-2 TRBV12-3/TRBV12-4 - CASRGRPNTGELFF TGTGCCAGCAGGGGACGGCCGAACACCGGGGAGCTGTTTTTT
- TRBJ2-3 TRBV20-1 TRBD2 CSARRRRGGNTDTQYF TGCAGTGCTAGAAGACGACGGGGAGGGAACACAGATACGCAGTATTTT
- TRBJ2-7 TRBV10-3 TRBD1 CAIRRTGTGVGSYEQYF TGTGCCATCAGGAGGACCGGGACAGGGGTTGGCTCCTACGAGCAGTACTTC
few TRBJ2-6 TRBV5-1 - CASSLSAGPSGANVLTF TGCGCCAGCAGCTTGTCCGCCGGTCCCTCTGGGGCCAACGTCCTGACTTTC
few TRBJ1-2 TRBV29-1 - CSVGDPGGYGYTF TGCAGCGTCGGCGACCCGGGAGGCTATGGCTACACCTTC
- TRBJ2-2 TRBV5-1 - CASSDILNTGELFF TGCGCCAGCAGCGACATTTTAAACACCGGGGAGCTGTTTTTT
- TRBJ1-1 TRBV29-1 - CSAFSPLNTEAFF TGCAGCGCTTTTAGCCCCCTGAACACTGAAGCTTTCTTT
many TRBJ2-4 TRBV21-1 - CASSKAGVGNIQYF TGTGCCAGCAGCAAGGCAGGGGTCGGTAACATTCAGTACTTC
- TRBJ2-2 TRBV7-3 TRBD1 CASSLDRDATGELFF TGTGCCAGCAGCTTAGACAGGGACGCCACCGGGGAGCTGTTTTTT
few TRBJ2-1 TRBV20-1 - CSASGGEKQFF TGCAGTGCTAGCGGCGGAGAAAAGCAGTTCTTC
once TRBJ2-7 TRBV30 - CAWSGQYEQYF TGTGCCTGGAGTGGACAGTACGAGCAGTACTTC
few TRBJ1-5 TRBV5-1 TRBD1 CASSPRQGVQPQHF TGCGCCAGCAGCCCAAGACAGGGAGTTCAGCCCCAGCATTTT
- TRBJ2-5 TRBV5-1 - CASSLGGKQETQYF TGCGCCAGCAGCTTGGGCGGCAAACAAGAGACCCAGTACTTC
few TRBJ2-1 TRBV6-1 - CASSARVDYNEQFF TGTGCCAGCAGTGCCAGGGTGGACTACAATGAGCAGTTCTTC
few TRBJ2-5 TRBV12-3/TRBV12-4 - CASNSGGRGAQYF TGTGCCAGCAACTCCGGAGGGCGAGGGGCCCAGTACTTC
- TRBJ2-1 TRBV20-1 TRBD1 CSASEGTGARGEQFF TGCAGTGCTAGTGAAGGGACAGGGGCGAGAGGTGAGCAGTTCTTC
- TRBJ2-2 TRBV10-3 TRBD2 CAIRPPGLQNTGELFF TGTGCCATCAGACCGCCGGGACTACAGAACACCGGGGAGCTGTTTTTT